One sample yielded the 5 T cell receptor beta chains listed below, sequenced in a study of blood T cell repertoires in COVID-19. The repertoire was sequenced with immunoSEQ multiplex PCR; TCRdb's copy has only in-frame clones and lacks some. The data contain 350,000 to 400,000 clones, 80% to 90% of them singletons. Sequenced material: PBMCs or T cells enriched from blood (not recorded which). These TCRs come from a man in his forties in a cohort exposed to, infected with or recovered from COVID-19 (not recorded which).

The chain has TRBV6-2 or TRBV6-3 and TRBJ2-7, with 7 bases aligning to TRBD2. Per germline, CDR1 MNHEY and CDR2 SVGEGT. Losses at the gene ends were 0 bases for V and 0 bases for J; bases not matched to a gene: 11. CDR3 size: 18 residues. CDR3 bases: TGTGCCAGCAGTTACTCCTCCGGGGTAGCGGGTGTCTCCTACGAGCAGTACTTC. This gives the protein CASSYSSGVAGVSYEQYF.

The CDR3 DNA follows: TGCGCCAGCAGCTTGGCGGCAGGGGCAAAAAGCTCTGGAAACACCATATATTTT. Translating it yields CASSLAAGAKSSGNTIYF. The chain recombines TRBV5-1 with TRBJ1-3; TRBD1 is a possible D gene (6 bases). Germline lookup yields CDR1 SGHRS and CDR2 YFSETQ. This CDR3 region has 18 residues. Trimming took off 0 bases at V and 0 bases at J, with 16 bases between the two ends.

This chain links TRBV3-1 (or the pseudogene TRBV3-2) with TRBJ2-1, with 10 bases that match TRBD1. Trimming removed 3 bases from V and 8 bases from J; junction bases left unmatched: 4. Germline CDR1 reads LGHDT; CDR2 reads YNNKEL (reference sequence). There are 14 residues in the CDR3. In DNA form, the CDR3 reads TGTGCCAGCAGCCACCCGGACAGGGGGGATGAGCAGTTCTTC. Amino acids: CASSHPDRGDEQFF.

The chain couples TRBV3-1 (or the pseudogene TRBV3-2) to TRBJ1-4; the D gene is possibly TRBD1 (6 bases). V was shortened by 5 bases and J by 5 bases, with 12 bases between the two germline ends. Germline CDR1 LGHDT, CDR2 YNNKEL (reference sequence). The CDR3 has 14 residues. DNA of the CDR3: TGTGCCAGCAGCGCTGGACAGCAAAATGAAAAACTGTTTTTT. Amino acid sequence: CASSAGQQNEKLFF.

V is TRBV19 and J is TRBJ1-2, with unresolved D. Germline V lookup: CDR1 LNHDA, CDR2 SQIVND (reference sequence). There are 13 residues in the CDR3. V was clipped by 5 bases and J by 2 bases, with 9 bases between them. CDR3 nucleotides: TGTGCCAGTAGTGTGGGAGGGAACTATGGCTACACCTTC. Translating it yields CASSVGGNYGYTF.